This T cell receptor beta chain stems from a study of regulatory T cells in long-lasting Graves disease. Regarding the study as a whole: TCR diversity was lower in persistent Graves' patients (versus newly diagnosed ones).

According to the study, TCR beta libraries were built with iRepertoire HTBI primers and CDR3-region Arm-PCR. In TCRdb, the multiplex PCR reads were re-called with MiXCR into one record per CDR3 protein. The repertoire holds 600,000 to 650,000 distinct CDR3 sequences, roughly 15% seen once, with about 17% in the top ten. Concerning this clonotype itself: The target antigen is unknown.

Trimming removed 5 bases from V and 4 bases from J, with 8 bases in between. Germline V gives CDR1 SGHTA, CDR2 FQGNSA. This CDR3 is 13 amino acids long. Specified time point: newly diagnosed GD, antithyroid drugs for less than 3 months. TCR sequences were obtained from RNA taken from PBMCs. This same sample was also taken into another study, of T cells in Graves' hyperthyroidism and ophthalmopathy.

The chain carries TRBV7-2 and TRBJ1-4; D gene ambiguous. This TCR was recovered from a woman aged 25 to 39 with Graves disease. The sample here was peripheral blood mononuclear cells (PBMCs), taken at new diagnosis, from a patient treated with antithyroid drugs. The chain's CDR3 is CASSPRHNEKLFF. CDR3 bases: TGTGCCAGCAGCCCCCGGCATAATGAAAAACTGTTTTTT.